Presented here are 20 T cell receptor beta chains from one specimen sequenced in a study of beta chain features in type 1 diabetes. As every portion of the isolated RNA was reverse transcribed, the sequencing read expressed TCRB transcripts. Here immunoSEQ multiplex PCR was the method, and the copy in TCRdb shows in-frame clones only, minus some. This repertoire shows approximately 400,000 clones, roughly 16% found once; its top ten account for 0.019%. Source material: naive CD4+ T cells from blood. The receptors were sampled from a woman aged 18-29 years in good health.

This clone appeared a few times. The CDR3: CAAKTDRGAGYTF. The CDR3 nucleotides read TGTGCCGCCAAAACAGACAGGGGGGCGGGCTACACCTTC. J is TRBJ1-2 and V is TRBV30; 9 nucleotides agree with TRBD1. The CDR3 is made up of 13 amino acids. After removal of 8 bases from V and 8 bases from J, the junction contained 12 bases not matched to a gene. CDR1 GTSNPN and CDR2 SVGIG come from the germline V gene (reference sequence).

The V call is TRBV5-1, the J call TRBJ2-1, with D possibly matching TRBD2 (6 bases). This CDR3 has 14 amino acids. V was pared by 1 base and J by 9 bases, with 14 bases between. The germline V gene has CDR1 SGHRS and CDR2 YFSETQ. The CDR3 loop reads CASSLLGTSVEQFF. As DNA, the CDR3 is TGCGCCAGCAGCTTGTTAGGGACTTCGGTTGAGCAGTTCTTC.

The V and J genes are TRBV28 and TRBJ2-7, with 9 bases aligning to TRBD2. Germline V gene sequence: CDR1 MDHEN, CDR2 SYDVKM. This CDR3 is 15 amino acids long. The V gene end was trimmed by 4 bases and the J gene end by 6 bases; junction bases not matched to a gene: 10. The DNA of the CDR3 is TGTGCCAGCAGTTCCCCTGCGGGAGGGCCGAGCGAGCAGTACTTC. Its translation is CASSSPAGGPSEQYF.

This clone was counted only a few times. The chain joins TRBV2 to TRBJ2-3; D gene unclear. The ends were cut back, 6 bases at V and 3 bases at J, with 10 bases in the middle. CDR1 is SNHLY, CDR2 FYNNEI, per germline. The CDR3 is made up of 13 amino acids. The CDR3 spells CASRGTWTDTQYF. The CDR3 DNA sequence: TGTGCCAGCAGGGGCACTTGGACAGATACGCAGTATTTT.

The V call is TRBV11-1, the J call TRBJ2-7; possible D gene TRBD2, 6 bases. Trimming shortened V by 2 bases and J by 4 bases, and 9 bases separated the two germline ends. Germline-derived CDR1 and CDR2 are SGHAT and FQDESV (reference sequence). This CDR3 has 13 residues. CDR3 amino acids: CASSLTGAYEQYF. CDR3 bases: TGTGCCAGCAGCTTAACGGGAGCTTACGAGCAGTACTTC.

J is TRBJ1-1 and V is TRBV30; no reliable D call. The CDR3 consists of 13 residues. Germline CDR1 reads GTSNPN; CDR2 reads SVGIG (reference sequence). V shed 0 bases and J shed 10 bases, with 15 bases lying between them. The CDR3 is CAWSVNPKVGAFF. CDR3 DNA sequence: TGTGCCTGGAGTGTAAACCCGAAAGTCGGAGCTTTCTTT.

The chain uses TRBV2 and TRBJ2-7; the match to TRBD1 covers 11 bases. The ends lost 3 bases at V and 3 bases at J; junction bases unmatched: 1. The CDR3 sequence is 14 residues long. Germline-derived CDR1 and CDR2 are SNHLY and FYNNEI. CDR3: CASSEDRGLYEQYF. The CDR3 DNA sequence: TGTGCCAGCAGTGAGGACAGGGGGCTCTACGAGCAGTACTTC.

J is TRBJ2-1 and V is TRBV9; 10 positions match TRBD2. The J segment lost 10 bases and the V segment lost 0 bases, leaving 13 bases of the junction unmatched. CDR1 SGDLS and CDR2 YYNGEE come from the germline V gene. The CDR3 length is 17 residues. The CDR3 bases are TGTGCCAGCAGCGTAGGTGGTAGCGGGAGGTCCTCTGGGGAGCAGTTCTTC. It specifies CASSVGGSGRSSGEQFF.

The chain employs TRBV30 and TRBJ1-2, with 8 bases fitting TRBD1. The CDR3 consists of 12 residues. CDR1 and CDR2 (germline): GTSNPN, SVGIG (reference sequence). For the CDR3, the DNA is TGTGCTACTACAGGGGGAAACTATGGCTACACCTTC. As protein: CATTGGNYGYTF. The variable domain in full, completed from reference TRBV30 and TRBJ1-2, reads SQTIHQWPATLVQPVGSPLSLECTVEGTSNPNLYWYRQAAGRGLQLLFYSVGIGQISSEVPQNLSASRPQDRQFILSSKKLLLSDSGFYLCATTGGNYGYTFGSGTRLTVV.

The chain combines TRBV7-2 with TRBJ2-1; no clear D gene. V was cut by 5 bases and J by 5 bases, with 4 bases left in between. The CDR3 spans 11 residues. Germline V lookup: CDR1 SGHTA, CDR2 FQGNSA. CDR3 DNA sequence: TGTGCCAGCAGCCAAAACAATGAGCAGTTCTTC. It is translated as CASSQNNEQFF.

V usage is TRBV7-3 and J usage is TRBJ2-3, with 7 bases matching TRBD2. Germline assignment: CDR1 SGHTA and CDR2 FQGTGA. The trim removed 0 bases at V and 4 bases at J, leaving 7 bases unmatched. CDR3 length: 16 amino acids. The CDR3 protein is CASSLTPREDADTQYF. CDR3 DNA sequence: TGTGCCAGCAGCTTAACCCCACGGGAGGACGCAGATACGCAGTATTTT.

V and J are TRBV15 and TRBJ2-5; D might be TRBD1 (5 bases). Trimming took 0 bases from V and 4 from J, leaving 15 bases between them. The CDR3 is made up of 16 amino acids. In germline, CDR1 is LNHNV, CDR2 YYDKDF (reference sequence). The CDR3 nucleotides read TGTGCCACCAGCAGAGATTGGGCAGGGCCACGAGAGACCCAGTACTTC. Translated, it gives CATSRDWAGPRETQYF. The whole variable domain, filled in from reference TRBV15 and TRBJ2-5, reads DAMVIQNPRYQVTQFGKPVTLSCSQTLNHNVMYWYQQKSSQAPKLLFHYYDKDFNNEADTPDNFQSRRPNTSFCFLDIRSPGLGDTAMYLCATSRDWAGPRETQYFGPGTRLLVL.

This clone turned up a few times. The V and J genes are TRBV6-6 and TRBJ2-1; TRBD2 is a possible D gene (5 bases). The CDR3 spans 15 residues. Germline assignment: CDR1 MNHNY and CDR2 SVGAGI (reference sequence). Trimming cost V 8 bases and J 8 bases, with 22 bases left between them. In DNA, the CDR3 is TGTGCCAGCGCGTCCTATAATCCGGGATCCCATGAGCAGTTCTTC. Translating it yields CASASYNPGSHEQFF.

This clone was seen more than once but under ten times. V gene TRBV29-1 combines with J gene TRBJ2-2; D unresolved. Trimming stripped 1 base from V and 3 bases from J, with 12 bases between. This CDR3 spans 15 amino acids. CDR1 is SQVTM and CDR2 is ANQGSEA in the germline V gene. The CDR3 here is CSVEAPGVDTGELFF. The DNA of the CDR3 is TGCAGCGTTGAAGCCCCAGGCGTTGACACCGGGGAGCTGTTTTTT.

The rearrangement uses TRBV5-1 and TRBJ2-6; 10 positions match TRBD1. The CDR3 extends over 20 amino acids. Germline lookup yields CDR1 SGHRS and CDR2 YFSETQ. V dropped 2 bases and J dropped 1; count of bases not matched to a gene: 12. The chain's CDR3 is CASSFPFDRGQRSGANVLTF. The CDR3 nucleotides are TGCGCCAGCAGCTTCCCCTTCGACAGGGGGCAAAGGTCTGGGGCCAACGTCCTGACTTTC.

This clone came up a few times. The chain carries TRBV5-4 and TRBJ2-3; perhaps TRBD1 as D (7 bases). Germline lookup yields CDR1 SGHNT and CDR2 YYREEE (reference sequence). The CDR3 is 14 residues long. V dropped 4 bases and J dropped 2 bases, with 11 bases sitting between them. The CDR3, as DNA: TGTGCCAGCAGCGCGGGACAGAACACAGATACGCAGTATTTT. Protein product: CASSAGQNTDTQYF.

This chain connects TRBV9 to TRBJ1-1; perhaps TRBD1 as D (5 bases). CDR3 length equals 14 residues. The V end was cut by 5 bases, the J end by 1 base, with 12 bases between. Germline values: CDR1 SGDLS, CDR2 YYNGEE. In DNA form, the CDR3 reads TGTGCCAGCAGACCGGGACTTTCGAACACTGAAGCTTTCTTT. This codes for CASRPGLSNTEAFF.

This clone has just a few counts. This chain links TRBV25-1 with TRBJ1-2; TRBD1 agrees at 12 bases. Germline CDR1 and CDR2: MGHDK and SYGVNS. The CDR3 runs 14 residues. J lost 8 bases, V lost 5 bases, and 6 bases had no gene match. The CDR3 DNA sequence: TGTGCCAGCAGTCAGTCCGGGACAGGGGGCGGCTACACCTTC. Residues: CASSQSGTGGGYTF.

The chain employs TRBV19 and TRBJ2-1; a weak D match, TRBD2 (6 bases). The CDR3 runs 15 residues. Germline V gene lookup returns CDR1 LNHDA and CDR2 SQIVND (reference sequence). Trimming left V 4 bases short and J 7 bases short, with 17 bases between. CDR3 loop: CASSTYQLAGNEQFF. The DNA for the CDR3 is TGTGCCAGTAGTACTTACCAACTAGCTGGAAATGAGCAGTTCTTC.

This chain connects TRBV5-6 to TRBJ1-2, with 7 bases fitting TRBD1. The V gene's germline CDR1 is SGHDT and CDR2 YYEEEE. This CDR3 comprises 13 residues. Trimming removed 4 bases from V and 2 bases from J; junction bases left unmatched: 2. The CDR3 DNA sequence: TGTGCCAGCAGCGTGGGACAGAACTATGGCTACACCTTC. Amino acids: CASSVGQNYGYTF.